The 14 T cell receptor beta chains presented below share a single source sample, sequenced in a study of CD8 T cells in ankylosing spondylitis. Each CDR3 protein is one row after TCRdb ran MiXCR on the 5' RACE reads. The sample has 100,000 to 150,000 distinct CDR3 sequences; roughly 17% are singletons. Their cognate antigens are unknown. Study-wide findings and caveats: A TCR beta motif of about 8 highly homologous variants appeared characteristic of ankylosing spondylitis blood.

The specimen was blood, either unsorted or a sorted T cell fraction (not recorded which). The receptor set was obtained from a male donor with ankylosing spondylitis.

This clonotype has just a few counts. V usage is TRBV5-6 and J usage is TRBJ2-5, with D maybe TRBD1 (6 bases). CDR1 is SGHDT, CDR2 YYEEEE, per germline. The CDR3 sequence is 14 residues long. The V end lost 1 base, the J end lost 5 bases, and 12 bases lay between the germline ends. The CDR3 DNA is TGTGCCAGCAGCTTGACCAATAGGGGGGAGACCCAGTACTTC. Residues: CASSLTNRGETQYF.

This chain joins TRBV10-3 and TRBJ2-5; no firm D call. There are 16 residues in the CDR3. Trimming took 3 bases from V and 5 from J, leaving 19 bases between them. The germline CDR1 and CDR2 sequences are ENHRY and SYGVKD. CDR3 loop: CAISDRIVRALETQYF. As DNA, the CDR3 is TGTGCCATCAGTGATAGAATAGTTAGGGCTTTGGAGACCCAGTACTTC.

This clonotype occurred a few times. CDR3 coding DNA: TGTGCCAGCAGTTTAAACATGAACACTGAAGCTTTCTTT. Protein product: CASSLNMNTEAFF. The chain links TRBV27 to TRBJ1-1; D remains ambiguous. Germline CDR1 and CDR2: MNHEY and SMNVEV (reference sequence). The CDR3 consists of 13 residues. Trimming cost V 2 bases and J 0 bases, with 4 bases left between them.

This clonotype showed up just a few times. The rearrangement joins TRBV9 to TRBJ1-6; 7 nucleotides match TRBD1. V shed 2 bases and J 6 bases; nucleotides not matched to a gene: 5. The CDR3 totals 15 residues. The germline V gene encodes CDR1 SGDLS and CDR2 YYNGEE. The CDR3: CASSVTGLPNSPLHF. CDR3 DNA: TGTGCCAGCAGCGTGACAGGGCTGCCTAATTCACCCCTCCACTTT. Full variable domain (remainder filled in from reference TRBV9 and TRBJ1-6): DSGVTQTPKHLITATGQRVTLRCSPRSGDLSVYWYQQSLDQGLQFLIQYYNGEERAKGNILERFSAQQFPDLHSELNLSSLELGDSALYFCASSVTGLPNSPLHFGNGTRLTVT.

There are a few counts of this clonotype. This chain links TRBV27 with TRBJ2-2; 8 nucleotides align to TRBD1. CDR1 and CDR2 from the germline V gene are MNHEY and SMNVEV (reference sequence). The CDR3 spans 16 residues. Trimming removed 5 bases from V and 4 bases from J; junction bases left unmatched: 9. The DNA for the CDR3 is TGTGCCAGCAGTACAGGACAGGGTGGTTCCACCGGGGAGCTGTTTTTT. Amino acids: CASSTGQGGSTGELFF.

This clonotype appeared a few times. The chain combines TRBV5-6 with TRBJ2-7; D gene uncertain. Germline CDR1 SGHDT, CDR2 YYEEEE. The CDR3 extends over 15 amino acids. V lost 0 bases and J 2 bases, leaving 12 bases between the germline ends. In nucleotides, the CDR3 is TGTGCCAGCAGCTTGGATTTGAGAGAAACCTACGAGCAGTACTTC. Protein product: CASSLDLRETYEQYF.

This clonotype has more than one count but fewer than ten. The chain has TRBV7-9 and TRBJ2-7; no definite D call. V lost 2 bases and J 2 bases, leaving 13 bases between the germline ends. From germline, CDR1 is SEHNR and CDR2 FQNEAQ (reference sequence). There are 15 residues in the CDR3. CDR3 sequence reads: CASSLILGSTYEQYF. CDR3 DNA sequence: TGTGCCAGCAGCTTAATTCTTGGCAGTACCTACGAGCAGTACTTC. Based on the CDR3 plus reference TRBV7-9 and TRBJ2-7, the full variable domain is DTGVSQNPRHKITKRGQNVTFRCDPISEHNRLYWYRQTLGQGPEFLTYFQNEAQLEKSRLLSDRFSAERPKGSFSTLEIQRTEQGDSAMYLCASSLILGSTYEQYFGPGTRLTVT.

This chain connects TRBV5-5 to TRBJ2-7; TRBD2 matches at 7 bases. The CDR3 contains 13 residues. Germline-derived CDR1 and CDR2 are SGHKS and YYEKEE (reference sequence). After removal of 4 bases from V and 3 bases from J, the junction contained 4 bases not matched to a gene. This chain's CDR3 is CASSLREGYEQYF. CDR3 DNA: TGTGCCAGCAGCCTCAGGGAGGGCTACGAGCAGTACTTC.

The gene calls are TRBV14 and TRBJ2-5; D remains unclear. V lost 3 bases to trimming and J lost 1 base, with 3 bases between them. The CDR3 sequence is 12 residues long. Germline CDR1 SGHDN, CDR2 FVKESK. CDR3 residues: CASSHLQETQYF. The CDR3 bases are TGTGCCAGCAGCCACCTCCAAGAGACCCAGTACTTC.

The rearrangement uses TRBV12-3 or TRBV12-4 and TRBJ1-5, with D unresolved. This CDR3 has 14 amino acids. Trimming cost V 3 bases and J 3 bases, with 9 bases left between them. The CDR3 protein is CASSFWGDNQPQHF. CDR3 DNA sequence: TGTGCCAGCAGTTTTTGGGGAGACAATCAGCCCCAGCATTTT.

This clonotype appeared a few times. This sequence joins TRBV12-3 or TRBV12-4 and TRBJ2-1; tentative D call: TRBD2 (5 bases). V was shortened by 6 bases and J by 10 bases, with 10 bases between the two germline ends. The CDR3 has 11 amino acids. CDR3: CASSLDWEQFF. As DNA, the CDR3 is TGTGCCAGCAGCCTGGACTGGGAGCAGTTCTTC.

This clonotype was observed a handful of times. The chain joins TRBV4-1 to TRBJ2-1; 10 nucleotides match TRBD1. V lost 3 bases to trimming and J lost 9 bases; unmatched junction nucleotides: 8. The CDR3 has 15 residues. CDR1 is MGHRA, CDR2 YSYEKL, per germline. The CDR3 loop reads CASSHPGQGKGEQFF. DNA of the CDR3: TGCGCCAGCAGCCACCCGGGACAGGGGAAGGGTGAGCAGTTCTTC.

The rearrangement uses TRBV4-3 and TRBJ2-3, with D uncertain. Germline V gene sequence: CDR1 LGHNA, CDR2 YSLEER. The CDR3 is 19 amino acids. V dropped 0 bases and J dropped 3 bases, with 22 bases sitting between them. The CDR3 bases are TGCGCCAGCAGCCAAGATAATTGGGGTGCGCGGAGACAAACAGATACGCAGTATTTT. Protein product: CASSQDNWGARRQTDTQYF.

This clonotype was counted a few times. The chain joins TRBV12-3 or TRBV12-4 to TRBJ2-1; perhaps TRBD2 as D (5 bases). V lost 7 bases and J 1 base, leaving 11 bases between the germline ends. The CDR3 is 14 residues long. CDR3 coding DNA: TGTGCCAGCACGCTAGCTGGGTCCTACAATGAGCAGTTCTTC. This gives the protein CASTLAGSYNEQFF.